Sequencing of this TCR beta chain was carried out in a study of graft-versus-host responses after intestinal transplantation. About this clone: As yet, its antigen is unknown.

Study-wide results and caveats: Investigators detected GvH clones in recipient marrow, with some emerging earlier in ileum or blood. Allografts from individuals with graft-donor T cell macrochimerism displayed high graft-versus-host to host-versus-graft clonal ratios.

The method was immunoSEQ multiplex PCR; TCRdb's version includes in-frame clones alone and lacks a portion of them. The sample carries 90,000 to 95,000 clones, 85% to 95% recorded once. Trimming pared 2 bases from V and 2 bases from J, leaving 10 bases between. Looked up from germline, CDR1 is MNHEY and CDR2 is SVGAGI. The CDR3 runs to 15 residues. This TCR was recovered from a human donor who received an intestinal transplant. The sequencing used unstimulated CD8+ T cells sorted from spleen or lymph node cells, collected before intestinal transplant. This chain joins TRBV6-5 and TRBJ2-1, with D hard to call. The CDR3 loop reads CASSYESNPYNEQFF. CDR3 nucleotide sequence: TGTGCCAGCAGTTACGAATCTAACCCCTACAATGAGCAGTTCTTC.